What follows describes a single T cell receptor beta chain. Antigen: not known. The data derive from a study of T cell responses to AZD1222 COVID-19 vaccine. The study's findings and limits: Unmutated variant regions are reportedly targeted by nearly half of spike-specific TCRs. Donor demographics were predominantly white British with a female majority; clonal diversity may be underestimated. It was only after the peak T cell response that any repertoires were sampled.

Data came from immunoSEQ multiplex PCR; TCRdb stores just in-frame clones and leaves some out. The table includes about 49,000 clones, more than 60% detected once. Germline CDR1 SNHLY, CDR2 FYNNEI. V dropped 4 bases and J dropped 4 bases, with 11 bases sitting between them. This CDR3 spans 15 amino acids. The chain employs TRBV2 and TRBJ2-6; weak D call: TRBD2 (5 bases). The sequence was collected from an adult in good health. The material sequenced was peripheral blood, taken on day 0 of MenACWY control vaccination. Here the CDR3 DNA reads TGTGCCAGCAGTGGCGCTGGGAGAGGGGCCAACGTCCTGACTTTC. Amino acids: CASSGAGRGANVLTF.